This TCR beta chain is from a study of CD8 T cells in Susac syndrome. RNA was extracted with the RNeasy kit, and a quantity of about 0.5 to 1 ug was reverse transcribed using random hexamers. An immunoSEQ multiplex PCR generated amplified TCR beta CDR3 products spanning 54 Vbeta and 13 Jbeta. TCRdb fed the immunoSEQ multiplex PCR reads into MiXCR, producing one record per CDR3 protein. The data show around 130,000 distinct CDR3 sequences, around 94% seen once. The CDR3 length is 13 residues. Germline V gene lookup returns CDR1 DFQATT and CDR2 SNEGSKA (reference sequence). V dropped 7 bases and J dropped 7 bases, with 16 bases sitting between them. While serving as controls, healthy donors were matched for age and sex. Negative isolation yielded CD4+ and CD8+ T cells, and FACS enriched TEMRA cells.

The TCR comes from a human donor in good health. The sequenced material came from CD4+ T cells from PBMCs. The chain joins TRBV20-1 to TRBJ2-2, with D perhaps matching TRBD1 or TRBD2 (6 bases each). The CDR3 bases are TGCAGTGTTGGGGGGCGCGGCGACGGGGAGCTGTTTTTT. Protein product: CSVGGRGDGELFF.